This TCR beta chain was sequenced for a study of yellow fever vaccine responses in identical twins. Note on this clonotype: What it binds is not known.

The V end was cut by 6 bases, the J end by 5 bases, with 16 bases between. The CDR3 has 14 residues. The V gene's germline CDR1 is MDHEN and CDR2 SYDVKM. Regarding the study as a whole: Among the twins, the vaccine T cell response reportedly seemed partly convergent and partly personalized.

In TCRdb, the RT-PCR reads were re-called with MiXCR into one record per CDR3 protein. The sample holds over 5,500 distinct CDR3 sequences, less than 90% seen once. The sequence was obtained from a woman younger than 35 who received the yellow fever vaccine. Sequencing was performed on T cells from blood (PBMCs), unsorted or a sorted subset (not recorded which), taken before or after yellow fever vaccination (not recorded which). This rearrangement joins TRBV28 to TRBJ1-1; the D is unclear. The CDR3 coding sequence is TGTGCCAGCAGGCCGTTTCAGGACCCGACTGAAGCTTTCTTT. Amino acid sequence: CASRPFQDPTEAFF.